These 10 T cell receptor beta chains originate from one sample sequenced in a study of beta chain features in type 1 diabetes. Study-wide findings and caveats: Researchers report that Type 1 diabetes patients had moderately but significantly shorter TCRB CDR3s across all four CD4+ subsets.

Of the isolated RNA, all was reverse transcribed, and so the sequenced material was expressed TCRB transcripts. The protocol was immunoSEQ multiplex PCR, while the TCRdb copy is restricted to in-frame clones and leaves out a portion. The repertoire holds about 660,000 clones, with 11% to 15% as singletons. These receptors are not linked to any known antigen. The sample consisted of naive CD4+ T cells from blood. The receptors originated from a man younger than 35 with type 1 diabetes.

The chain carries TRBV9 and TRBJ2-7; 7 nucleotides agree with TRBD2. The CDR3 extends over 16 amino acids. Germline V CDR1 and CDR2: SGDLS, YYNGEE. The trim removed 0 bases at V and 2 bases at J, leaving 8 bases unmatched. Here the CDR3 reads CASSVGASGETYEQYF. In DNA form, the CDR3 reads TGTGCCAGCAGCGTAGGCGCCAGCGGGGAGACCTACGAGCAGTACTTC.

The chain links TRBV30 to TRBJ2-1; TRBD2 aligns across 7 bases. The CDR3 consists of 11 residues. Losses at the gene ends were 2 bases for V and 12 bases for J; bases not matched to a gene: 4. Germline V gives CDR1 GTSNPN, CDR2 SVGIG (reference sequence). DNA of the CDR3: TGTGCCTGGAGTACTAGCGTGTCGCAGTTCTTC. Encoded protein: CAWSTSVSQFF.

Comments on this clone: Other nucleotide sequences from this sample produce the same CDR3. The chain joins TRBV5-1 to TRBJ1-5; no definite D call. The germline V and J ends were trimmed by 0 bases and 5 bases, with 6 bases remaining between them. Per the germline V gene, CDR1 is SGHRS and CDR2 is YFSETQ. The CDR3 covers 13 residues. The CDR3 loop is CASSLERDQPQHF. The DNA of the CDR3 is TGCGCCAGCAGCTTGGAAAGGGATCAGCCCCAGCATTTT.

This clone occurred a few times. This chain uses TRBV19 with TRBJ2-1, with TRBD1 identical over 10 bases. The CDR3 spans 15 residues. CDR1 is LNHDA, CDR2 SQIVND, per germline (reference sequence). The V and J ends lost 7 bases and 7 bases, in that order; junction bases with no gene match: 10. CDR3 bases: TGTGCCAGTACTACGGACAGGGGGAAGAGGAATGAGCAGTTCTTC. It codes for CASTTDRGKRNEQFF.

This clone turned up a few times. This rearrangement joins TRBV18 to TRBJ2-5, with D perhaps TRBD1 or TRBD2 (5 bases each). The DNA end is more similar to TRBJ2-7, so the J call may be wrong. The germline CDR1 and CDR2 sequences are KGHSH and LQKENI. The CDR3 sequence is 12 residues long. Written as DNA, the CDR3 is TGTGCCAGCTCAACGGGACCTTACGAGCAGTACTTC. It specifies CASSTGPYEQYF.

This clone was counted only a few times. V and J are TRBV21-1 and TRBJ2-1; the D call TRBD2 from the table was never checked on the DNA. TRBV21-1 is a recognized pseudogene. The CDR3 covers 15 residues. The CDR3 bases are TGTGCCAGCAGTCGGGACTCCTGGGGCTACAATGAGCAGTTCTTC. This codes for CASSRDSWGYNEQFF.

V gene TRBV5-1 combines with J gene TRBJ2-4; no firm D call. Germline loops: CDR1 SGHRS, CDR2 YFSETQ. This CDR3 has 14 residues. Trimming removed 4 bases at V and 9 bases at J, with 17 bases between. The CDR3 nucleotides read TGCGCCAGCAGCCCCGACCCTGACTTTACCATTCAGTACTTC. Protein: CASSPDPDFTIQYF. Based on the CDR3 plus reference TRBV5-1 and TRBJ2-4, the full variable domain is KAGVTQTPRYLIKTRGQQVTLSCSPISGHRSVSWYQQTPGQGLQFLFEYFSETQRNKGNFPGRFSGRQFSNSRSEMNVSTLELGDSALYLCASSPDPDFTIQYFGAGTRLSVL.

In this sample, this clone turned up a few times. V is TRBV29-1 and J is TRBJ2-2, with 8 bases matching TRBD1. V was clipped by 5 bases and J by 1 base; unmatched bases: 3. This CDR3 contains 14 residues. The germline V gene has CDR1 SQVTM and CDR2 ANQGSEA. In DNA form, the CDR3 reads TGCAGCGTTTTGACAGGGGTGAACACCGGGGAGCTGTTTTTT. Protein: CSVLTGVNTGELFF.

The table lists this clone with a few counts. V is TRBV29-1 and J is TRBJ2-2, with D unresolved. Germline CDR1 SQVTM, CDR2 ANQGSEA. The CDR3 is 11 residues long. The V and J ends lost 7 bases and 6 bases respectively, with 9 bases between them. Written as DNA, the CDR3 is TGCAGCGCCAACAGTCCCGGGGAGCTGTTTTTT. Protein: CSANSPGELFF.

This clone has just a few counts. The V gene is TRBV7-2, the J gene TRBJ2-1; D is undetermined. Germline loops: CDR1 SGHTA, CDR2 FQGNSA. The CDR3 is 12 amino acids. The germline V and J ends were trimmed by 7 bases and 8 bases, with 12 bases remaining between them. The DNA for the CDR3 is TGTGCCAGCACCCCGTTAGTCTATGAGCAGTTCTTC. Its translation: CASTPLVYEQFF.